These T cell receptor beta chains were read from a single sample in a study of cytomegalovirus exposure and HLA in healthy donors. Method: immunoSEQ multiplex PCR; TCRdb's copy keeps in-frame clones and lacks some. Counted here are roughly 60,000 clones, roughly 75% occurring once; the ten biggest clones make up less than 7%. Sequenced material: PBMCs. These receptors were collected from a woman in her 30s in good health and CMV-seronegative. CDR3s include the opening cysteine and the closing phenylalanine or tryptophan. The D gene is left open where the match is weak. Part of the rows lack a size; the others show once, few, many or a class for expanded clones.

NA	TRBV18	TRBJ1-1	TRBD1	CASSPSRTGLEVNTEAFF	TGTGCCAGCTCACCATCCCGGACAGGGTTAGAGGTGAACACTGAAGCTTTCTTT
NA	TRBV14	TRBJ2-1	TRBD2	CASSQDEWTSAYNEQFF	TGTGCCAGCAGCCAAGACGAGTGGACTAGCGCCTACAATGAGCAGTTCTTC
NA	TRBV7-2	TRBJ1-5	TRBD1	CASSQGDRGSIQPQHF	TGTGCCAGCAGCCAAGGCGACAGGGGAAGTATACAGCCCCAGCATTTT
NA	TRBV2	TRBJ2-1	TRBD2	CASRGLAGDPYNEQFF	TGTGCCAGCCGAGGACTAGCGGGAGACCCCTACAATGAGCAGTTCTTC
NA	TRBV6-1	TRBJ1-3	TRBD1	CASSERQGGLDTIYF	TGTGCCAGCAGCGAAAGACAGGGGGGACTGGACACCATATATTTT
once	TRBV7-3	TRBJ2-2	TRBD2	CASSLVAGANTGELFF	TGTGCCAGCAGCTTAGTAGCGGGGGCGAACACCGGGGAGCTGTTTTTT
NA	TRBV19	TRBJ2-7	TRBD1	CASSPDRIWDEQYF	TGTGCCAGTAGTCCGGACAGGATTTGGGACGAGCAGTACTTC
NA	TRBV11-2	TRBJ1-1	NA	CASSFRRRDAEAFF	TGTGCCAGCAGCTTCCGAAGGAGGGACGCTGAAGCTTTCTTT
NA	TRBV7-8	TRBJ2-1	TRBD1	CASSLAQFRTGEISGQFF	TGTGCCAGCAGCTTAGCGCAATTTCGGACAGGGGAAATCAGTGGGCAGTTCTTC
NA	TRBV7-9	TRBJ2-5	NA	CASSPPAGEETQYF	TGTGCCAGCAGCCCTCCGGCAGGGGAAGAGACCCAGTACTTC
few	TRBV4-1	TRBJ1-4	TRBD1	CASSQDTGGYEKLFF	TGCGCCAGCAGCCAAGATACAGGGGGGTATGAAAAACTGTTTTTT
NA	TRBV14	TRBJ1-2	NA	CASSQGPGYGYTF	TGTGCCAGCAGCCAAGGTCCGGGCTATGGCTACACCTTC
NA	TRBV6-6	TRBJ1-1	NA	CASSHGRGNTEAFF	TGTGCCAGCAGTCACGGACGGGGGAACACTGAAGCTTTCTTT
NA	TRBV4-1	TRBJ2-5	TRBD2	CASSPEEGLAELETQYF	TGCGCCAGCAGCCCTGAGGAGGGACTAGCGGAATTAGAGACCCAGTACTTC
NA	TRBV19	TRBJ2-1	TRBD2	CASSIDLREGRDEQFF	TGTGCCAGTAGTATAGATCTGCGGGAGGGCCGCGATGAGCAGTTCTTC
NA	TRBV11-3	TRBJ2-2	TRBD1	CASSPGQPNTGELFF	TGTGCCAGCAGCCCGGGACAGCCGAACACCGGGGAGCTGTTTTTT
NA	TRBV4-2	TRBJ1-4	TRBD1	CASVKMGQAPEKLFF	TGTGCCAGCGTCAAAATGGGACAGGCGCCGGAAAAACTGTTTTTT
once	TRBV7-2	TRBJ2-1	TRBD2	CASSIPGLAGPDEQFF	TGTGCCAGCAGCATCCCGGGACTAGCGGGCCCCGATGAGCAGTTCTTC
few	TRBV6-5	TRBJ2-1	NA	CASSALGQGEQFF	TGTGCCAGCAGTGCCCTGGGGCAGGGTGAGCAGTTCTTC
NA	TRBV29-1	TRBJ2-5	NA	CSVHALQTQYF	TGCAGCGTACACGCCCTTCAGACCCAGTACTTC
NA	TRBV18	TRBJ1-1	TRBD1	CASSQYHGQGASTEAFF	TGTGCCAGCTCACAATACCACGGACAGGGCGCATCGACTGAAGCTTTCTTT
NA	TRBV30	TRBJ2-3	TRBD2	CAWSVVGGPADTQYF	TGTGCCTGGAGTGTAGTGGGAGGGCCCGCAGATACGCAGTATTTT
NA	TRBV13	TRBJ2-3	NA	CASSPRTVKGDTQYF	TGTGCCAGCAGCCCTCGGACAGTTAAGGGAGATACGCAGTATTTT
few	TRBV30	TRBJ1-5	NA	CAWTPGVGQPQHF	TGTGCCTGGACACCGGGGGTGGGACAGCCCCAGCATTTT
NA	TRBV7-8	TRBJ2-5	TRBD1	CASSLGSGGGETQYF	TGTGCCAGCAGCTTAGGTTCAGGGGGTGGCGAGACCCAGTACTTC
NA	TRBV10-1	TRBJ2-5	TRBD1	CASSERTGAETQYF	TGCGCCAGCAGTGAGAGGACAGGGGCAGAGACCCAGTACTTC
once	TRBV6-1	TRBJ2-7	NA	CASGSGNSYEQYF	TGTGCCAGCGGAAGCGGTAACTCCTACGAGCAGTACTTC
NA	TRBV6-1	TRBJ2-7	NA	CASRAGTRSYEQYF	TGTGCCAGCAGGGCCGGGACTCGCTCCTACGAGCAGTACTTC
few	TRBV11-2	TRBJ2-1	TRBD1	CASSTPGTGNEQFF	TGTGCCAGCAGCACACCCGGGACAGGGAATGAGCAGTTCTTC
few	TRBV29-1	TRBJ1-1	NA	CSANLIDRPMNTEAFF	TGCAGCGCCAATCTAATCGACAGACCTATGAACACTGAAGCTTTCTTT
few	TRBV13	TRBJ2-1	TRBD2	CASSPPSGGPRQFF	TGTGCCAGCAGCCCGCCTAGCGGTGGGCCCAGGCAGTTCTTC
NA	TRBV18	TRBJ1-1	NA	CASSPLKNSEAFF	TGTGCCAGCTCACCACTCAAAAATTCTGAAGCTTTCTTT